Included here is one T cell receptor beta chain sequence, with context. What it binds is not known. Possible read error: a much larger clone is one base away. This specimen comes from a study of T cells in Graves' hyperthyroidism and ophthalmopathy. Findings of the study overall: Most thyroid clonotypes that were expanded above 0.001 also turned up in blood.

Researchers took RNA transcripts and amplified the TCR beta CDR3 regions from them. First-round RT-PCR targeting the TCR CDR3 was performed with the HTBI primer set. TCRdb ran MiXCR on the multiplex PCR reads and lists one entry per CDR3 protein. This table has about 760,000 distinct CDR3 sequences, around a third appearing once. Specimen: blood. The TCR comes from a woman aged 40 to 55 with Graves' hyperthyroidism.

The CDR3 loop is CASAGTGPVEQYF. In DNA form, the CDR3 reads TGTGCCAGTGCCGGGACAGGACCCGTCGAGCAGTACTTC. This rearrangement joins TRBV7-9 to TRBJ2-7, with 8 bases that match TRBD1. The CDR3 sequence is 13 residues long. V lost 9 bases, J lost 6 bases, and 10 bases stayed unmatched. Germline V gene lookup returns CDR1 SEHNR and CDR2 FQNEAQ (reference sequence).